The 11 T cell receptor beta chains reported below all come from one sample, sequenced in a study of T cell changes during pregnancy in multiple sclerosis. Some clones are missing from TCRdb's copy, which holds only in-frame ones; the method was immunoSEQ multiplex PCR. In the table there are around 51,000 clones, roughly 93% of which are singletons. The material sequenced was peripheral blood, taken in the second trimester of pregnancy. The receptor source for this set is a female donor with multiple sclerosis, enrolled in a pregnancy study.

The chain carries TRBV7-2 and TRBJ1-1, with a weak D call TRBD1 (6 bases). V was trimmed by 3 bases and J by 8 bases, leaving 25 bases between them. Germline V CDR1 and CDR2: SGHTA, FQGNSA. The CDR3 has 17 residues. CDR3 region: CASSFYGQTELLFEAFF. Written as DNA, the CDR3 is TGTGCCAGCAGCTTCTACGGACAGACCGAACTCCTCTTCGAAGCTTTCTTT.

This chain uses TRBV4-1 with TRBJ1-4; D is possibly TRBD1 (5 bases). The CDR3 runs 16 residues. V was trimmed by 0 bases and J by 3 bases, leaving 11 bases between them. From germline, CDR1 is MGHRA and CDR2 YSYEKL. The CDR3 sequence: CASSQETASANEKLFF. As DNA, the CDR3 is TGCGCCAGCAGCCAAGAGACAGCATCGGCTAATGAAAAACTGTTTTTT.

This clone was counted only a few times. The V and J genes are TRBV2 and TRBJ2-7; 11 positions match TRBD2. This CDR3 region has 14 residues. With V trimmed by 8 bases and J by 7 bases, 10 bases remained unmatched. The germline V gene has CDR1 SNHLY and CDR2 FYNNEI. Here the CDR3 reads CASGGSGRVREQYF. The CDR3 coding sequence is TGTGCCAGCGGGGGTAGCGGGAGGGTCCGGGAGCAGTACTTC.

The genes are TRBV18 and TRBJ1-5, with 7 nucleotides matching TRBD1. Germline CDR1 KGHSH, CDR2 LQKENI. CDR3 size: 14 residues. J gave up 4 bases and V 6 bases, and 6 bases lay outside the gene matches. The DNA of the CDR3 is TGTGCCAGCTCTCTTCACAGGGGTAATCAGCCCCAGCATTTT. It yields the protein CASSLHRGNQPQHF. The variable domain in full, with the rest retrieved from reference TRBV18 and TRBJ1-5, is NAGVMQNPRHLVRRRGQEARLRCSPMKGHSHVYWYRQLPEEGLKFMVYLQKENIIDESGMPKERFSAEFPKEGPSILRIQQVVRGDSAAYFCASSLHRGNQPQHFGDGTRLSIL.

CDR3 nucleotide sequence: TGTGCCAGCAGCTTAGGAGGGAGTAGCGGCAATGAGCAGTTCTTC. Its protein is CASSLGGSSGNEQFF. The V and J genes are TRBV7-9 and TRBJ2-1; tentatively, D is TRBD2 (6 bases). With 1 base removed from V and 6 bases from J, the gap between germline ends came to 13 bases. The germline V gene encodes CDR1 SEHNR and CDR2 FQNEAQ (reference sequence). The CDR3 spans 15 residues.

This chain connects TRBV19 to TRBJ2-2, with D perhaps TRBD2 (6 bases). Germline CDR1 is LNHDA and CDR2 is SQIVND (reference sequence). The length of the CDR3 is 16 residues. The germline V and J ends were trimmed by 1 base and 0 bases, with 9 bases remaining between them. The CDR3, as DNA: TGTGCCAGTAGTATAGGCGGGGCGGCGAACACCGGGGAGCTGTTTTTT. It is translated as CASSIGGAANTGELFF. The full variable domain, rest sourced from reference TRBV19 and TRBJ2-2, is DGGITQSPKYLFRKEGQNVTLSCEQNLNHDAMYWYRQDPGQGLRLIYYSQIVNDFQKGDIAEGYSVSREKKESFPLTVTSAQKNPTAFYLCASSIGGAANTGELFFGEGSRLTVL.

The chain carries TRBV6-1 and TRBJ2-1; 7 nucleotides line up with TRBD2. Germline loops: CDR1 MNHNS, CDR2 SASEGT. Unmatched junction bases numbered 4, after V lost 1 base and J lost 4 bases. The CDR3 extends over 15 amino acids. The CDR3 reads CASSEVSGYYNEQFF. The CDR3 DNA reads TGTGCCAGCAGTGAAGTTAGCGGGTATTACAATGAGCAGTTCTTC.

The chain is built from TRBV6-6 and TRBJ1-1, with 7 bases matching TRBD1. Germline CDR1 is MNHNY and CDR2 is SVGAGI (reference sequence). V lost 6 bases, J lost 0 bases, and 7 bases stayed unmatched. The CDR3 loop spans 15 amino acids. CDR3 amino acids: CASSKGQQMNTEAFF. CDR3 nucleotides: TGTGCCAGCAGCAAGGGACAGCAAATGAACACTGAAGCTTTCTTT.

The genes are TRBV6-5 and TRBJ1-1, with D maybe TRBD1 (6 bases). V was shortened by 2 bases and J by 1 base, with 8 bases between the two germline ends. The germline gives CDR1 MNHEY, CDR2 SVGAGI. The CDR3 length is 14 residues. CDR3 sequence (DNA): TGTGCCAGCAGTTACGGACAGCCGAACACTGAAGCTTTCTTT. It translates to CASSYGQPNTEAFF.

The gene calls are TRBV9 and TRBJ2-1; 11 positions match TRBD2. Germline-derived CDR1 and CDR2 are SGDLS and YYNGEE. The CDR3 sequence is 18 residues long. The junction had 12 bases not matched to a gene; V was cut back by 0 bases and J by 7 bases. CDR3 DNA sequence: TGTGCCAGCAGCGTAGTTGGGACTAGCGGTCGGGCGTGGAATGAGCAGTTCTTC. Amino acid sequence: CASSVVGTSGRAWNEQFF.

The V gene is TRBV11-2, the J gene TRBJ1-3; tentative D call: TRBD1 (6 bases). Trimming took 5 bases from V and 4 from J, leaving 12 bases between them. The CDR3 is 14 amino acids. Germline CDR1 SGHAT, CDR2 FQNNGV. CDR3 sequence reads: CASSGQRIGNTIYF. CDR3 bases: TGTGCCAGCAGCGGACAGAGAATAGGAAACACCATATATTTT.